This T cell receptor beta chain was captured in a study of blood T cell repertoires in COVID-19. The authors' processing: The assay estimated nucleated cells by amplifying reference gene primers. The table came from immunoSEQ multiplex PCR; TCRdb's copy has only in-frame clones and leaves some out. D and trimming were read from the DNA, whereas the V and J calls and clone size are those reported in that table. The sample records just over 300,000 clones, approximately 84% being singletons. Germline V gives CDR1 KGHDR, CDR2 SFDVKD. The CDR3 runs to 15 residues. The V gene end was trimmed by 3 bases and the J gene end by 6 bases; junction bases not matched to a gene: 6.

The clonotype originates from a man in his thirties or forties who had recovered from COVID-19. This rearrangement joins TRBV24-1 to TRBJ2-1; 8 bases map to TRBD2. Sequencing was carried out using PBMCs or T cells enriched from blood (not recorded which). This CDR3 is CATSDPAGEGNEQFF. In DNA, the CDR3 is TGTGCCACCAGTGATCCAGCGGGAGAGGGCAATGAGCAGTTCTTC.